This T cell receptor beta chain was documented in a study of regulatory T cells in long-lasting Graves disease. Study conclusions and caveats: Persistent patients shared thousands of public clonotypes among themselves. Newly diagnosed patients shared fewer, at around 970.

The authors built TCR beta libraries using iRepertoire HTBI primers and Arm-PCR of CDR3 regions. In the source study's methods: Samples collectively showed some 60 TRBV and 11 to 15 TRBJ segments. One entry per CDR3 protein, called by TCRdb with MiXCR from the multiplex PCR reads. In this record, the V and J calls reflect TCRdb's handling and not the investigators' own analysis. Among hundreds of thousands of distinct CDR3 sequences, 15% to 20% were seen once, and the ten largest hold more than 15%. There are 14 residues in the CDR3. V lost 2 bases, J lost 1 base, and 6 bases lay in between. The V gene's germline CDR1 is MNHEY and CDR2 SVGEGT. In its sample, this clonotype was seen many times. As yet, its antigen is unknown. The time point is: newly diagnosed GD, antithyroid drugs for less than 3 months. From PBMCs, RNA was extracted and then used to make the TCR library. This sample was shared with a second study, whose subject was T cells in Graves' hyperthyroidism and ophthalmopathy. This second study notes: These patients, aged 18 to 65, had recently diagnosed hyperthyroidism lasting under 2 months.

The sample consisted of peripheral blood mononuclear cells (PBMCs), taken at new diagnosis, from a patient treated with antithyroid drugs. This chain uses TRBV6-2 or TRBV6-3 with TRBJ2-1; D unclear. This receptor was obtained from a woman in her thirties with Graves disease. The CDR3 coding sequence is TGTGCCAGCAGTTACAGGGAATCCTACAATGAGCAGTTCTTC. Protein product: CASSYRESYNEQFF.